These 26 T cell receptor beta chains were sequenced from one sample in a study of CD8+CD57+ T cells in acquired aplastic anemia. Investigators profiled TCR beta VDJ and CDR3 from genomic DNA template. MiXCR, run by TCRdb on the reads, gives a single entry per CDR3 protein. Of around 150,000 distinct CDR3 sequences listed, roughly 48% are singletons. Sequences were obtained from sorted CD4+, CD8+, or CD8+CD57+ T cells (not recorded which) from PBMCs. These receptors originate from a human donor in good health.

The chain combines TRBV19 with TRBJ2-3; perhaps D is TRBD1 or TRBD2 (5 bases each). The V end lost 1 base, the J end lost 0 bases, and 8 bases lay between the germline ends. Germline-derived CDR1 and CDR2 are LNHDA and SQIVND (reference sequence). This CDR3 comprises 15 residues. The CDR3 loop reads CASSIGDASTDTQYF. Here the CDR3 DNA reads TGTGCCAGTAGTATAGGGGACGCCAGCACAGATACGCAGTATTTT.

This chain uses TRBV7-2 with TRBJ1-5; 10 bases map to TRBD1. From germline, CDR1 is SGHTA and CDR2 FQGNSA. Germline trimming cut 3 bases from V and 4 bases from J; bases unmatched to any gene: 3. There are 15 residues in the CDR3. The CDR3 nucleotides are TGTGCCAGCAGCTTTGGGGACAGGGGTAATCAGCCCCAGCATTTT. Its protein is CASSFGDRGNQPQHF.

In its sample, this clonotype was seen many times. The J gene is TRBJ1-1, the V gene TRBV19; the match to TRBD1 covers 9 bases. The V and J ends lost 4 bases and 6 bases, in that order; junction bases with no gene match: 9. The CDR3 spans 15 residues. Germline values: CDR1 LNHDA, CDR2 SQIVND (reference sequence). The CDR3 DNA reads TGTGCCAGTAGTACAAAGACAGGGGGATCTTCTGAAGCTTTCTTT. Translation: CASSTKTGGSSEAFF. The full variable domain, in which reference TRBV19 and TRBJ1-1 provide the parts outside the CDR3, is DGGITQSPKYLFRKEGQNVTLSCEQNLNHDAMYWYRQDPGQGLRLIYYSQIVNDFQKGDIAEGYSVSREKKESFPLTVTSAQKNPTAFYLCASSTKTGGSSEAFFGQGTRLTVV.

About this clonotype itself: This may stem from a read error, because a much larger clone lies one nucleotide away. This chain links TRBV12-5 with TRBJ2-5; D call uncertain. Trimming cost V 6 bases and J 5 bases, with 7 bases left between them. Per germline, CDR1 LGHNT and CDR2 FRNRAP. The CDR3 consists of 11 residues. The CDR3 loop reads CASGELETQYF. CDR3 in DNA: TGTGCTAGTGGAGAATTGGAGACCCAGTACTTC.

This clonotype has only a few counts. The chain carries TRBV24-1 and TRBJ2-3; 7 nucleotides agree with TRBD1. The V and J ends lost 2 bases and 5 bases, in that order; junction bases with no gene match: 9. The CDR3 is 16 residues long. Germline CDR1 and CDR2: KGHDR and SFDVKD. The CDR3 DNA reads TGTGCCACCAGTGATTGGGGAAGGGGGCATGGAGATACGCAGTATTTT. Its protein product is CATSDWGRGHGDTQYF.

The chain employs TRBV20-1 and TRBJ2-7, with TRBD2 matching over 12 bases. This CDR3 is 14 amino acids long. Germline V gives CDR1 DFQATT, CDR2 SNEGSKA (reference sequence). J lost 4 bases, V lost 5 bases, and 6 bases had no gene match. The CDR3 here is CSAPPGLAGYEQYF. In DNA form, the CDR3 reads TGCAGTGCTCCCCCGGGACTAGCGGGTTACGAGCAGTACTTC.

This clonotype was recorded a few times. The chain links TRBV7-3 to TRBJ1-1, with D unclear. V was pared by 4 bases and J by 1 base, with 7 bases between. The CDR3 length is 13 residues. Germline loops: CDR1 SGHTA, CDR2 FQGTGA. CDR3 loop: CASSSRTNTEAFF. DNA of the CDR3: TGTGCCAGCAGCTCCCGGACGAACACTGAAGCTTTCTTT.

Of note for this clonotype: This may be a read error: a much more frequent sequence differs by one nucleotide. CDR3: CASSTNPTGAGNAIYF. In DNA, the CDR3 is TGTGCCAGCAGCACGAACCCAACAGGGGCTGGAAACGCCATATATTTT. J is TRBJ1-3 and V is TRBV11-2; TRBD1 aligns across 7 bases. The CDR3 is 16 residues long. Per germline, CDR1 SGHAT and CDR2 FQNNGV.

The V gene is TRBV30, the J gene TRBJ1-5, with TRBD1 as a possible D gene (6 bases). The CDR3 runs 14 residues. V dropped 2 bases and J dropped 4 bases, with 12 bases sitting between them. From germline, CDR1 is GTSNPN and CDR2 SVGIG (reference sequence). The CDR3 here is CAWSLGQPNQPQHF. The CDR3 coding sequence is TGTGCCTGGAGTTTAGGACAGCCGAATCAGCCCCAGCATTTT.

This clonotype was detected a few times. The chain joins TRBV5-5 to TRBJ1-2; TRBD1 agrees at 9 bases. There are 16 residues in the CDR3. In germline, CDR1 is SGHKS, CDR2 YYEKEE (reference sequence). Trimming removed 2 bases from V and 5 bases from J; junction bases left unmatched: 10. The CDR3 loop reads CASSLAPAGQGYGYTF. The DNA of the CDR3 is TGTGCCAGCAGCTTAGCCCCTGCGGGACAGGGTTATGGCTACACCTTC.

The chain couples TRBV7-8 to TRBJ2-5; no firm D call. Trimming stripped 5 bases from V and 5 bases from J, with 12 bases between. The CDR3 is 13 residues long. Germline CDR1 reads SGHVS; CDR2 reads FQNEAQ. The CDR3 bases are TGTGCCAGCAGCGTCCGACATACTGAGACCCAGTACTTC. Residues: CASSVRHTETQYF.

The chain has TRBV10-3 and TRBJ2-3, with TRBD1 as a possible D gene (6 bases). V was cut by 8 bases and J by 0 bases, with 21 bases left in between. The germline V gene encodes CDR1 ENHRY and CDR2 SYGVKD. The CDR3 loop spans 17 amino acids. CDR3 nucleotides: TGTGCCATCCATGGGGGCACTTCTAGAGCTAGCACAGATACGCAGTATTTT. It codes for CAIHGGTSRASTDTQYF.

The chain joins TRBV20-1 to TRBJ1-2; perhaps TRBD1 as D (6 bases). The germline V and J ends were trimmed by 0 bases and 6 bases, with 11 bases remaining between them. CDR3 length: 13 amino acids. Per the germline V gene, CDR1 is DFQATT and CDR2 is SNEGSKA (reference sequence). The CDR3 region has the DNA TGCAGTGCTAGAGAACAGGGTGGTCATGGCTACACCTTC. This gives the protein CSAREQGGHGYTF.

In this sample, this clonotype turned up many times. The J gene is TRBJ1-1, the V gene TRBV15; D is ambiguous. Germline CDR1 is LNHNV and CDR2 is YYDKDF (reference sequence). V was cut by 5 bases and J by 3 bases, with 4 bases left in between. The CDR3 is 11 amino acids. CDR3 sequence reads: CATSGDTEAFF. The CDR3 nucleotides are TGTGCCACCAGCGGTGACACTGAAGCTTTCTTT.

Concerning this clonotype itself: One end of the junction fails to match germline, which may point to a read error. V and J are TRBV19 and TRBJ1-5; D is ambiguous. The germline V gene has CDR1 LNHDA and CDR2 SQIVND (reference sequence). CDR3 length: 10 amino acids. CDR3 DNA sequence: TGCCTCATATTGCCACGGCCCCAGCATTTT. It translates to CLILPRPQHF.

In the case of this clonotype: A much larger clone lies a single base off, so this may be a read error. Because it lacks the conserved phenylalanine or tryptophan at the end, this CDR3 is likely a read error. The chain employs TRBV6-1 and TRBJ2-2; 7 bases match TRBD1. The CDR3 consists of 15 residues. CDR1 is MNHNS, CDR2 SASEGT, per germline. The J segment lost 6 bases and the V segment lost 4 bases, leaving 8 bases of the junction unmatched. CDR3 region: CASSGGTARAGELFL. In nucleotides, the CDR3 is TGTGCCAGCAGTGGGGGGACAGCGAGGGCCGGGGAGCTGTTTCTT.

This clonotype was counted many times. This chain joins TRBV20-1 and TRBJ1-1; 8 bases map to TRBD1. Trimming took 6 bases from V and 10 from J; bases not matched to a gene: 16. Per germline, CDR1 DFQATT and CDR2 SNEGSKA (reference sequence). This CDR3 spans 14 amino acids. CDR3 bases: TGCAGTGCCATCCCCGGCCAGGGGGCGCTTAGAGCTTTCTTT. Encoded protein: CSAIPGQGALRAFF.

This clonotype was seen a handful of times. With a much larger clone just one base away, this may be a read error. The chain uses TRBV11-2 and TRBJ2-7; D is perhaps TRBD1 (5 bases). This CDR3 is 18 amino acids long. CDR1 SGHAT and CDR2 FQNNGV come from the germline V gene. This CDR3 reads CASSLPSRQRTSSYEQCF. The CDR3 coding sequence is TGTGCCAGCAGCTTGCCTAGTCGACAGCGAACCAGCTCCTACGAGCAGTGCTTC.

The chain uses TRBV5-1 and TRBJ1-4, with D unclear. The CDR3 runs to 15 residues. Germline CDR1 reads SGHRS; CDR2 reads YFSETQ. Trimming took 0 bases from V and 4 from J, leaving 10 bases between them. CDR3 nucleotides: TGCGCCAGCAGCTTGGGGTTGGAGGGTAATGAAAAACTGTTTTTT. This gives the protein CASSLGLEGNEKLFF. The full variable domain, with the rest looked up from reference TRBV5-1 and TRBJ1-4, is KAGVTQTPRYLIKTRGQQVTLSCSPISGHRSVSWYQQTPGQGLQFLFEYFSETQRNKGNFPGRFSGRQFSNSRSEMNVSTLELGDSALYLCASSLGLEGNEKLFFGSGTQLSVL.

The table lists this clonotype with many counts. The CDR3 DNA is TGCAGTGCTATTAGCCAGTCGGGTCAGCCCCAGCATTTT. Translated: CSAISQSGQPQHF. V and J are TRBV20-1 and TRBJ1-5; D gene unclear. This CDR3 has 13 amino acids. Trimming left V 4 bases short and J 6 bases short, with 13 bases between. Germline V gene data show CDR1 as DFQATT and CDR2 as SNEGSKA (reference sequence).

This rearrangement joins TRBV19 to TRBJ2-7; possible D gene TRBD1, 6 bases. Trimming removed 3 bases from V and 3 bases from J, with 12 bases in between. The CDR3 has 14 residues. Germline CDR1 is LNHDA and CDR2 is SQIVND (reference sequence). CDR3 nucleotides: TGTGCCAGTAGTATGTTAGGGGGAATCTACGAGCAGTACTTC. Its translation is CASSMLGGIYEQYF.

The gene calls are TRBV6-2 or TRBV6-3 and TRBJ2-1; no definite D call. The CDR3 runs to 12 residues. The germline V gene has CDR1 MNHEY and CDR2 SVGEGT. V lost 4 bases, J lost 8 bases, and 9 bases lay in between. The CDR3 sequence is CASSWGSDEQFF. The CDR3 DNA sequence: TGTGCCAGCAGTTGGGGTTCGGATGAGCAGTTCTTC.

Note on this clonotype: The junction differs from germline at one of its ends, possibly a read error. The chain has TRBV6-1 and TRBJ1-6; tentative D call: TRBD1 (5 bases). CDR1 and CDR2 (germline): MNHNS, SASEGT. This CDR3 is built from 16 residues. The CDR3 loop reads CASSSGTPDPTLSLHF. CDR3 coding DNA: TGTGCGAGCAGCTCCGGGACGCCCGATCCAACGCTATCCCTCCACTTT.

This clonotype came up many times. V and J are TRBV6-1 and TRBJ2-7; no clear D. Per germline, CDR1 MNHNS and CDR2 SASEGT. This CDR3 contains 14 residues. The V gene lost 7 bases and the J gene lost 2 bases, with 15 bases spanning the gap. Here the CDR3 DNA reads TGTGCCAGCATCCAACAATTACCAACCTACGAGCAGTACTTC. The encoded protein is CASIQQLPTYEQYF.

The chain is built from TRBV25-1 and TRBJ1-2; 8 bases fit TRBD1. The CDR3 has 16 amino acids. Germline assignment: CDR1 MGHDK and CDR2 SYGVNS. V gave up 3 bases and J gave up 4 bases; unmatched junction bases: 10. In DNA form, the CDR3 reads TGTGCCAGCAGTGACCCTGGGACAGGAAACCGCTATGGCTACACCTTC. Its translation is CASSDPGTGNRYGYTF.

This clonotype has more than one count but fewer than ten. This chain connects TRBV18 to TRBJ2-7; D uncertain. V lost 0 bases to trimming and J lost 6 bases, with 9 bases between them. CDR1 KGHSH and CDR2 LQKENI come from the germline V gene. This CDR3 is built from 13 residues. The CDR3 bases are TGTGCCAGCTCACCACCGAGGTCTTTCGAGCAGTACTTC. Protein sequence: CASSPPRSFEQYF.